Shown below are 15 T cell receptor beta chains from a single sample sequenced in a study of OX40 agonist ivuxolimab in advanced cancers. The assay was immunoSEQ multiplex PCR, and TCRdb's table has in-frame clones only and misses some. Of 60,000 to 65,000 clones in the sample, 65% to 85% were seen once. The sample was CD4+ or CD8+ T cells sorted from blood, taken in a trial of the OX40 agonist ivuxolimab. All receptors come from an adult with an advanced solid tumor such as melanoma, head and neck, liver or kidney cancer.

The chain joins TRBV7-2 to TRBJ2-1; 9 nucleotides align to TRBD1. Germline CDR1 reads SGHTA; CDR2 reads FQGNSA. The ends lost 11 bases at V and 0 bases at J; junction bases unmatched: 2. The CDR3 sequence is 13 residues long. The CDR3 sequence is CAGGQGSYNEQFF. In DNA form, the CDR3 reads TGTGCCGGGGGACAGGGCTCCTACAATGAGCAGTTCTTC.

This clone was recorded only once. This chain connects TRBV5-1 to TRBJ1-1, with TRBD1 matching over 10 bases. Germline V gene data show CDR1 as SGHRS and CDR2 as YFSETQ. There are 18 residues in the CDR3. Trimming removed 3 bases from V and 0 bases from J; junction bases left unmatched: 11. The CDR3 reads CASSSRPGQGRMNTEAFF. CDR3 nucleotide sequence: TGCGCCAGCAGCTCCCGACCGGGACAGGGGCGAATGAACACTGAAGCTTTCTTT. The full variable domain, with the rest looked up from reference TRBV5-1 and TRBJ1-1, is KAGVTQTPRYLIKTRGQQVTLSCSPISGHRSVSWYQQTPGQGLQFLFEYFSETQRNKGNFPGRFSGRQFSNSRSEMNVSTLELGDSALYLCASSSRPGQGRMNTEAFFGQGTRLTVV.

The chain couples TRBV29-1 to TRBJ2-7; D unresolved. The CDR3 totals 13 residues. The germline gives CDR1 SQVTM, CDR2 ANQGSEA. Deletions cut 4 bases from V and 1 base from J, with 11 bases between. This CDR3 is CSVADTSSYEQYF. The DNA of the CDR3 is TGCAGCGTTGCAGATACCTCGTCCTACGAGCAGTACTTC.

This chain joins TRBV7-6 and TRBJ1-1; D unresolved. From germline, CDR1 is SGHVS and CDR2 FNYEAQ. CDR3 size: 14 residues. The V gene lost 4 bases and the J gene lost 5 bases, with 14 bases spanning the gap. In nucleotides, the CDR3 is TGTGCCAGCAGCTCCGTCAACGTAGGGACTGAAGCTTTCTTT. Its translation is CASSSVNVGTEAFF.

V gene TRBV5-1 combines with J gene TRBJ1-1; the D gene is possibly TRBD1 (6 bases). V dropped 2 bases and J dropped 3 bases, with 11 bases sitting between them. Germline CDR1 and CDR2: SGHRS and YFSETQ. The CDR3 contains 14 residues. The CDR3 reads CASSLSGEDTEAFF. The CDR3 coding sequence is TGCGCCAGCAGCTTATCAGGGGAGGACACTGAAGCTTTCTTT.

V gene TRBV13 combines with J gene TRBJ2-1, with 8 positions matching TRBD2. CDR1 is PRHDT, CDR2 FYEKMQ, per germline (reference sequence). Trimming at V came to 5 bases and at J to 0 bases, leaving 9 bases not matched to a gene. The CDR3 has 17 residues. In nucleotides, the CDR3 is TGTGCCAGCAGCCAGTCAACTAGCGGTGCCTCCTACAATGAGCAGTTCTTC. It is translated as CASSQSTSGASYNEQFF.

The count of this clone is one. The CDR3 nucleotides read TGTGCCAGCAGCTTAGGGCGGGGCTACCTTGAGCAGTTCTTC. Its translation: CASSLGRGYLEQFF. The chain employs TRBV11-3 and TRBJ2-1, with D maybe TRBD2 (6 bases). CDR1 is SGHNT and CDR2 is YENEEA in the germline V gene. V lost 1 base to trimming and J lost 9 bases, with 13 bases between them. The CDR3 extends over 14 amino acids.

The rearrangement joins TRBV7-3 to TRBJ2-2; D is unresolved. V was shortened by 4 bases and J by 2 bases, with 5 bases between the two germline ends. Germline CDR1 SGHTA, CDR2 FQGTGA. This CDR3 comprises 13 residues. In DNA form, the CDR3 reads TGTGCCAGCAGCTACGACAACACCGGGGAGCTGTTTTTT. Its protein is CASSYDNTGELFF.

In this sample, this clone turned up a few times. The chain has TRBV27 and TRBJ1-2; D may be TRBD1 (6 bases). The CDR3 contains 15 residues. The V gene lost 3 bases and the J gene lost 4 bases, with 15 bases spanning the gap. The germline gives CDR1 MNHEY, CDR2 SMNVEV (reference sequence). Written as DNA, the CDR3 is TGTGCCAGCAGTTTTTCGACAGGCGACATCTATGGCTACACCTTC. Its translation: CASSFSTGDIYGYTF.

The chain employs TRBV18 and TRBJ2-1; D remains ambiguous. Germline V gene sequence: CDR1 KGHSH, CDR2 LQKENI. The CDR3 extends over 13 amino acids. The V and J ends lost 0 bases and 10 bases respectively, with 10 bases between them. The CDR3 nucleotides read TGTGCCAGCTCACCACCGGTACAGCAAGAGCAGTTCTTC. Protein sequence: CASSPPVQQEQFF.

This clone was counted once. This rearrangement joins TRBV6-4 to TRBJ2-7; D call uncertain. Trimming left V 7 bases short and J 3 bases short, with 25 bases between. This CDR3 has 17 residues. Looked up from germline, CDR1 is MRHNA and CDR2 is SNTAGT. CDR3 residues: CASISTESLHCHYEQYV. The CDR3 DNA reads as TGTGCCAGCATAAGCACAGAAAGCCTACACTGCCACTACGAGCAGTACGTC.

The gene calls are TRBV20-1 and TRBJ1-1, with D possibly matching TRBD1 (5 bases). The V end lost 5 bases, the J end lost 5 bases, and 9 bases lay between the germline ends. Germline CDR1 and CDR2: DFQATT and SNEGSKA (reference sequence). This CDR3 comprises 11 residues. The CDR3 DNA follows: TGCAGTGCTGGGGGAGGAACTGAAGCTTTCTTT. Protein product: CSAGGGTEAFF.

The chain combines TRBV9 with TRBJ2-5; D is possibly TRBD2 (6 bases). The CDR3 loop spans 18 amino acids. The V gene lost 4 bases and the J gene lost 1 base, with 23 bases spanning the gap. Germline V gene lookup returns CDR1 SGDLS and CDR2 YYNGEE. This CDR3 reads CASSLGRRGRWGQETQYF. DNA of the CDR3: TGTGCCAGCAGCTTGGGGCGGAGGGGTCGATGGGGCCAAGAGACCCAGTACTTC.

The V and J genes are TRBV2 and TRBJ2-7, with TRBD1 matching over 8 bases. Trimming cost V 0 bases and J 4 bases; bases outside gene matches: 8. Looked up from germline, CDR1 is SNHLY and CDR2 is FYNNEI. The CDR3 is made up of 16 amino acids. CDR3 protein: CASSEAQGADPYEQYF. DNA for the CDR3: TGTGCCAGCAGTGAAGCGCAGGGGGCCGACCCATACGAGCAGTACTTC.

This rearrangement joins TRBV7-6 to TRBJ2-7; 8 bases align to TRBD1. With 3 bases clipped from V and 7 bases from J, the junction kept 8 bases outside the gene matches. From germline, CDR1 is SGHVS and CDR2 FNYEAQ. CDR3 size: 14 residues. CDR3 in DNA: TGTGCCAGCAGCTTTCAACAGGGGGATCGGGAGCAGTACTTC. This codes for CASSFQQGDREQYF.